The 5 T cell receptor beta chains below come from one sample, sequenced in a study of blood T cell repertoires in COVID-19. Measured with immunoSEQ multiplex PCR; TCRdb has only the in-frame clones, and not every one. The table lists about 180,000 clones, 86% of them singletons. The specimen was PBMCs or T cells enriched from blood (not recorded which). The receptors come from a woman in her 30s who had recovered from COVID-19.

The DNA for the CDR3 is TGTGCCAGCAGCTTAGTACCGACAGGGATTTCTTCGGCTAATGAAAAACTGTTTTTT. Encoded protein: CASSLVPTGISSANEKLFF. The chain has TRBV7-2 and TRBJ1-4; TRBD1 matches 7 bases. The CDR3 contains 19 residues. V gave up 1 base and J gave up 3 bases; unmatched junction bases: 14. From germline, CDR1 is SGHTA and CDR2 FQGNSA.

The V and J genes are TRBV12-3 or TRBV12-4 and TRBJ2-2; D may be TRBD1 (5 bases). The CDR3 runs to 13 residues. Deletions cut 3 bases from V and 8 bases from J, with 10 bases between. The CDR3, as DNA: TGTGCCAGCAGTTTCAGGGAAGGTGGGGAGCTGTTTTTT. It encodes CASSFREGGELFF.

A single count supports this clone. CDR3 in DNA: TGTGCCAGCAGTTTACCCGGAGAGACCCAGTACTTC. The encoded protein is CASSLPGETQYF. The chain joins TRBV27 to TRBJ2-5; D uncertain. V was trimmed by 2 bases and J by 4 bases, leaving 5 bases between them. The CDR3 loop spans 12 amino acids. Per the germline V gene, CDR1 is MNHEY and CDR2 is SMNVEV (reference sequence).

The sample holds one count of this clone. CDR3: CSAVKETQYF. The CDR3 DNA reads TGCAGTGCTGTAAAAGAGACCCAGTACTTC. The V and J genes are TRBV20-1 and TRBJ2-5; no definite D call. This CDR3 contains 10 residues. The V and J ends lost 5 bases and 3 bases respectively, with 4 bases between them. Per the germline V gene, CDR1 is DFQATT and CDR2 is SNEGSKA (reference sequence).

The chain has TRBV6-1 and TRBJ1-5, with D hard to call. Trimming left V 1 base short and J 3 bases short, with 10 bases between. CDR1 and CDR2 from the germline V gene are MNHNS and SASEGT. The CDR3 runs to 15 residues. The CDR3 DNA follows: TGTGCCAGCAGTGAAGATGGGAGGTACAATCAGCCCCAGCATTTT. This gives the protein CASSEDGRYNQPQHF.